This T cell receptor beta chain appears in the sequencing data of a study of cytomegalovirus exposure and HLA in healthy donors. Deletions cut 2 bases from V and 5 bases from J, with 12 bases between. The CDR3 is made up of 15 amino acids. CDR1 is SGHAT, CDR2 FQNNGV, per germline. This clone was seen a handful of times. Its antigen is unidentified. Findings and limits, study-wide: A missense DCLRE1C variant was associated with V- and J-gene trimming of TCR beta chains in a later analysis, and an independent cohort replicated the association.

Primers: 60 Vbeta forward and 13 Jbeta reverse. Profiling relied on immunoSEQ multiplex PCR, and the TCRdb table lists in-frame clones only, not all of them. The table records 150,000 to 200,000 clones, about 80% of them present only once. The V and J genes are TRBV11-2 and TRBJ1-4; D remains ambiguous. The material sequenced was PBMCs. This receptor was identified in a woman aged 40-49 years in good health and CMV-seronegative. Here the CDR3 DNA reads TGTGCCAGCAGCTTACTCTCGACAAGCAATGAAAAACTGTTTTTT. As protein: CASSLLSTSNEKLFF.